The clone carrying this T cell receptor beta chain turned up a few times. This sample is drawn from a study of blood T cells in healthy people across ages. The authors ran a second PCR of about 7 to 12 cycles using a sample-barcoded 5' primer and a J-beta primer mix. MiXCR, applied by TCRdb to the 5' RACE reads, yields one record per CDR3 protein. The sample carries about 1.4 million distinct CDR3 sequences, roughly 60% recorded once. CDR1 and CDR2 (germline): SQVTM, ANQGSEA. This CDR3 contains 17 residues. With 4 bases removed from V and 2 bases from J, the gap between germline ends came to 24 bases.

V and J are TRBV29-1 and TRBJ2-7; maybe TRBD1 (5 bases). The sequence derives from a man aged 18 to 35 in good health. The source material was blood. CDR3 loop: CSVGAILHKGSPYEQYF. CDR3 nucleotide sequence: TGCAGCGTTGGGGCCATTTTACATAAGGGGTCGCCCTACGAGCAGTACTTC.